The 31 T cell receptor beta chains given below trace back to one sample, sequenced in a study of memory CD4+ T cells and cytomegalovirus serostatus. The table came from immunoSEQ multiplex PCR; TCRdb's copy has only in-frame clones and leaves some out. The sample records roughly 45,000 clones, 60% to 80% being singletons. The sort gate was single viable CD3+CD4+CD8-CD45RO+ cells for memory CD4+ T cells. Sequences were obtained from memory CD4+ T cells from blood. The source of these receptors is an adult in good health and CMV-seronegative.

The V call is TRBV5-1, the J call TRBJ2-7; D perhaps matches TRBD1 (6 bases). The CDR3 is 16 residues long. Germline lookup yields CDR1 SGHRS and CDR2 YFSETQ. The V gene lost 0 bases and the J gene lost 0 bases, with 13 bases spanning the gap. This CDR3 reads CASSLGTTQGSYEQYF. The CDR3 DNA reads as TGCGCCAGCAGCTTGGGTACGACACAGGGCTCCTACGAGCAGTACTTC.

J is TRBJ2-2 and V is TRBV7-6; D gene uncertain. The CDR3 is 14 amino acids. Trimming stripped 5 bases from V and 6 bases from J, with 13 bases between. Per the germline V gene, CDR1 is SGHVS and CDR2 is FNYEAQ. The CDR3 spells CASSQDGSAGELFF. In DNA, the CDR3 is TGTGCCAGCAGCCAAGATGGGTCGGCCGGGGAGCTGTTTTTT.

The rearrangement joins TRBV7-2 to TRBJ2-5; 14 bases are a match to TRBD2. Germline CDR1 is SGHTA and CDR2 is FQGNSA. The CDR3 runs 17 residues. The V and J ends lost 1 base and 0 bases, in that order; junction bases with no gene match: 1. CDR3 coding DNA: TGTGCCAGCAGCTTAGGACTAGCGGGGGGGTACCAAGAGACCCAGTACTTC. Protein product: CASSLGLAGGYQETQYF.

This chain links TRBV19 with TRBJ2-1; 10 bases match TRBD2. Germline-derived CDR1 and CDR2 are LNHDA and SQIVND (reference sequence). The CDR3 contains 16 residues. The V gene end was trimmed by 4 bases and the J gene end by 6 bases; junction bases not matched to a gene: 9. The CDR3 is CASSTFRTSGFNEQFF. The CDR3 DNA reads as TGTGCCAGTAGTACCTTTCGGACTAGCGGTTTCAATGAGCAGTTCTTC.

The chain has TRBV7-9 and TRBJ2-7; D is perhaps TRBD2 (7 bases). The V and J ends lost 7 bases and 3 bases respectively, with 22 bases between them. Per the germline V gene, CDR1 is SEHNR and CDR2 is FQNEAQ (reference sequence). This CDR3 is built from 16 residues. CDR3: CASTLGEGGAIYEQYF. The CDR3 nucleotides read TGTGCCAGCACCCTCGGCGAGGGGGGGGCTATCTACGAGCAGTACTTC.

Only a few counts were recorded for this clone. The J gene is TRBJ1-2, the V gene TRBV30; D not resolved. Trimming stripped 1 base from V and 2 bases from J, with 8 bases between. The CDR3 is 13 amino acids. Per the germline V gene, CDR1 is GTSNPN and CDR2 is SVGIG (reference sequence). The CDR3 spells CAWSARLNYGYTF. CDR3 sequence (DNA): TGTGCCTGGAGTGCCAGATTGAACTATGGCTACACCTTC.

This chain joins TRBV11-2 and TRBJ1-1; 8 bases are a match to TRBD1. V dropped 2 bases and J dropped 10; count of bases not matched to a gene: 9. Germline V lookup: CDR1 SGHAT, CDR2 FQNNGV. This CDR3 is built from 14 residues. The CDR3 DNA reads as TGTGCCAGCAGCTTAAGGACAGGGTCTGGGGTAGCTTTCTTT. This gives the protein CASSLRTGSGVAFF.

The chain joins TRBV4-3 to TRBJ2-5; 7 nucleotides match TRBD2. J gave up 1 base and V 4 bases, and 9 bases lay outside the gene matches. CDR1 LGHNA and CDR2 YSLEER come from the germline V gene. The CDR3 extends over 16 amino acids. Here the CDR3 DNA reads TGCGCCAGCAGCCCCCTCCCCGCGGGGGTCCAAGAGACCCAGTACTTC. Amino acid sequence: CASSPLPAGVQETQYF.

This clone has just a few counts. The rearrangement links TRBV28 to TRBJ1-5; 7 nucleotides line up with TRBD1. The CDR3 runs 16 residues. V trimming: 7 bases; J trimming: 3 bases; junction bases outside the gene matches: 12. Per the germline V gene, CDR1 is MDHEN and CDR2 is SYDVKM. The CDR3 bases are TGTGCCAGCACCCCTAGGGGACAGCGTCCCAATCAGCCCCAGCATTTT. This codes for CASTPRGQRPNQPQHF.

This clone has a handful of counts. The genes are TRBV7-2 and TRBJ2-7; D ambiguous. Germline CDR1 and CDR2: SGHTA and FQGNSA. The germline V and J ends were trimmed by 5 bases and 7 bases, with 18 bases remaining between them. This CDR3 is 14 amino acids long. CDR3 coding DNA: TGTGCCAGCAGCCCCAGGTATCTAGGCGGTGAGCAGTACTTC. This gives the protein CASSPRYLGGEQYF.

V and J are TRBV10-2 and TRBJ1-1; D gene uncertain. V shed 7 bases and J shed 1 base, with 7 bases lying between them. Germline lookup yields CDR1 WSHSY and CDR2 SAAADI. The length of the CDR3 is 12 residues. CDR3 in amino acids: CASKQANTEAFF. CDR3 bases: TGCGCCAGCAAGCAGGCGAACACTGAAGCTTTCTTT.

In this sample, this clone turned up once. The V and J genes are TRBV5-1 and TRBJ2-1, with D possibly matching TRBD1 (6 bases). The CDR3 runs 15 residues. The V end lost 0 bases, the J end lost 5 bases, and 12 bases lay between the germline ends. Germline V CDR1 and CDR2: SGHRS, YFSETQ. The CDR3 is CASSLAGDRNNEQFF. DNA for the CDR3: TGCGCCAGCAGCTTGGCCGGTGACAGGAACAATGAGCAGTTCTTC.

The chain is built from TRBV18 and TRBJ1-4, with D maybe TRBD1 (6 bases). The CDR3 consists of 15 residues. The germline gives CDR1 KGHSH, CDR2 LQKENI. Trimming stripped 3 bases from V and 6 bases from J, with 14 bases between. The CDR3 nucleotides are TGTGCCAGCTCACCGCGAGGGGGGCTCGATGAAAAACTGTTTTTT. Amino acids: CASSPRGGLDEKLFF.

In its sample, this clone was seen a few times. The chain combines TRBV19 with TRBJ2-2; 10 nucleotides match TRBD1. The length of the CDR3 is 15 residues. Germline CDR1 and CDR2: LNHDA and SQIVND (reference sequence). V lost 5 bases, J lost 7 bases, and 7 bases stayed unmatched. CDR3 nucleotide sequence: TGTGCCAGTAGTTCCGGGACAGGGGTTGGCGGGGAGCTGTTTTTT. Translated: CASSSGTGVGGELFF.

The gene calls are TRBV30 and TRBJ1-2; tentative D call: TRBD1 (6 bases). Germline V lookup: CDR1 GTSNPN, CDR2 SVGIG (reference sequence). Trimming cost V 0 bases and J 4 bases, with 12 bases left between them. The CDR3 totals 14 residues. The CDR3 DNA sequence: TGTGCCTGGAGTGTTAAAGGGGGGGCCTATGGCTACACCTTC. Translated, it gives CAWSVKGGAYGYTF.

The rearrangement links TRBV28 to TRBJ2-4, with D possibly matching TRBD2 (7 bases). The CDR3 is made up of 15 amino acids. V was cut by 5 bases and J by 5 bases, with 16 bases left in between. Per germline, CDR1 MDHEN and CDR2 SYDVKM. CDR3 DNA: TGTGCCAGCAGTAGGTCACGGGGGGCCCAAAACATTCAGTACTTC. Translated: CASSRSRGAQNIQYF.

J is TRBJ2-1 and V is TRBV4-1; D uncertain. CDR3 size: 14 residues. V was shortened by 0 bases and J by 0 bases, with 3 bases between the two germline ends. The V gene's germline CDR1 is MGHRA and CDR2 YSYEKL. This CDR3 reads CASSQEISYNEQFF. The DNA for the CDR3 is TGCGCCAGCAGCCAAGAGATCTCCTACAATGAGCAGTTCTTC.

The rearrangement joins TRBV18 to TRBJ1-6, with D possibly TRBD1 on 5 matching bases. CDR3 length: 15 residues. V gave up 4 bases and J gave up 9 bases, with 16 bases separating them. Germline assignment: CDR1 KGHSH and CDR2 LQKENI. This CDR3 is CASSLGTSGSSPLHF. CDR3 nucleotides: TGTGCCAGCTCACTGGGGACGTCCGGGAGTTCACCCCTCCACTTT. The full variable domain, in which reference TRBV18 and TRBJ1-6 provide the parts outside the CDR3, is NAGVMQNPRHLVRRRGQEARLRCSPMKGHSHVYWYRQLPEEGLKFMVYLQKENIIDESGMPKERFSAEFPKEGPSILRIQQVVRGDSAAYFCASSLGTSGSSPLHFGNGTRLTVT.

The rearrangement uses TRBV7-2 and TRBJ2-5; no definite D call. The germline V gene encodes CDR1 SGHTA and CDR2 FQGNSA. CDR3 length: 12 amino acids. V was shortened by 4 bases and J by 7 bases, with 10 bases between the two germline ends. The CDR3 sequence: CASSSGWGTQYF. In DNA form, the CDR3 reads TGTGCCAGCAGCTCGGGCTGGGGGACCCAGTACTTC.

The CDR3 protein is CASSEGGVGQPQHF. As DNA, the CDR3 is TGCGCCAGCAGTGAGGGGGGGGTTGGTCAGCCCCAGCATTTT. The chain couples TRBV10-2 to TRBJ1-5, with TRBD1 as a possible D gene (5 bases). The germline V and J ends were trimmed by 2 bases and 6 bases, with 11 bases remaining between them. Germline V lookup: CDR1 WSHSY, CDR2 SAAADI. The CDR3 has 14 amino acids.

V gene TRBV7-9 combines with J gene TRBJ2-2; the D is unclear. With 5 bases removed from V and 1 base from J, the gap between germline ends came to 2 bases. Germline loops: CDR1 SEHNR, CDR2 FQNEAQ (reference sequence). This CDR3 has 12 amino acids. The CDR3 DNA sequence: TGTGCCAGCAGCCTGAACACCGGGGAGCTGTTTTTT. Translated: CASSLNTGELFF.

This clone was detected a few times. The chain is built from TRBV6-1 and TRBJ2-2; 8 bases align to TRBD1. CDR1 and CDR2 from the germline V gene are MNHNS and SASEGT. The CDR3 has 13 residues. J gave up 6 bases and V 7 bases, and 4 bases lay outside the gene matches. For the CDR3, the DNA is TGTGCCAGCAAGGGGACAGGTCCCGGGGAGCTGTTTTTT. This encodes CASKGTGPGELFF.

The rearrangement uses TRBV20-1 and TRBJ2-7, with D possibly being TRBD2 (6 bases). V shed 6 bases and J shed 5 bases, with 11 bases lying between them. Germline V gives CDR1 DFQATT, CDR2 SNEGSKA (reference sequence). CDR3 length: 11 residues. The CDR3 nucleotides read TGCAGTGCCACGGCGGGGAACGAGCAGTACTTC. Protein product: CSATAGNEQYF.

CDR3 in DNA: TGTGCCTACGCGGGGGGAGGAAACACCATATATTTT. Translation: CAYAGGGNTIYF. This chain connects TRBV30 to TRBJ1-3; tentatively, D is TRBD1 (5 bases). The CDR3 extends over 12 amino acids. The V gene lost 7 bases and the J gene lost 4 bases, with 11 bases spanning the gap. Germline CDR1 is GTSNPN and CDR2 is SVGIG (reference sequence). Filled out from reference TRBV30 and TRBJ1-3, the complete variable domain reads SQTIHQWPATLVQPVGSPLSLECTVEGTSNPNLYWYRQAAGRGLQLLFYSVGIGQISSEVPQNLSASRPQDRQFILSSKKLLLSDSGFYLCAYAGGGNTIYFGEGSWLTVV.

This chain connects TRBV6-5 to TRBJ1-6; no clear D gene. This CDR3 comprises 15 residues. The germline V gene encodes CDR1 MNHEY and CDR2 SVGAGI. With 3 bases removed from V and 7 bases from J, the gap between germline ends came to 13 bases. The chain's CDR3 is CASSYGSGKNSPLHF. The CDR3 bases are TGTGCCAGCAGTTATGGTTCGGGAAAAAATTCACCCCTCCACTTT.

This chain links TRBV29-1 with TRBJ1-2; the D is unclear. The CDR3 is 12 amino acids. V dropped 3 bases and J dropped 5 bases, with 10 bases sitting between them. Germline-derived CDR1 and CDR2 are SQVTM and ANQGSEA. CDR3 DNA sequence: TGCAGCGTTGAGCCCTTGGCATATGGCTACACCTTC. Protein product: CSVEPLAYGYTF.

The rearrangement links TRBV30 to TRBJ2-6; D unclear. The CDR3 is 16 residues long. The V and J ends lost 4 bases and 0 bases respectively, with 13 bases between them. Per the germline V gene, CDR1 is GTSNPN and CDR2 is SVGIG (reference sequence). CDR3 nucleotides: TGTGCCTGGAACCCCGGGTCCCTCTCTGGGGCCAACGTCCTGACTTTC. Protein sequence: CAWNPGSLSGANVLTF.

The chain links TRBV18 to TRBJ1-4; D gene uncertain. Looked up from germline, CDR1 is KGHSH and CDR2 is LQKENI. Between the trimmed V and J ends, which lost 0 bases and 8 bases, there was a span of 13 bases. The CDR3 consists of 15 residues. The CDR3 DNA reads TGTGCCAGCTCACCACCGTGGGGAGGCGGGGAAAAACTGTTTTTT. It translates to CASSPPWGGGEKLFF.

The chain has TRBV28 and TRBJ2-7, with D perhaps assigned TRBD1 or TRBD2 (5 bases each). This CDR3 has 13 residues. Trimming left V 6 bases short and J 6 bases short, with 15 bases between. Germline V CDR1 and CDR2: MDHEN, SYDVKM. The CDR3 DNA reads TGTGCCAGCAGAGGGGACGCGATCGGCGAGCAGTACTTC. Its translation: CASRGDAIGEQYF.

This sequence joins TRBV5-1 and TRBJ1-6; D is possibly TRBD1 (6 bases). Germline V gene data show CDR1 as SGHRS and CDR2 as YFSETQ. The V gene lost 4 bases and the J gene lost 10 bases, with 12 bases spanning the gap. The CDR3 contains 13 residues. The CDR3: CASSKGGGSPLHF. CDR3 sequence (DNA): TGCGCCAGCAGCAAAGGGGGGGGATCACCCCTCCACTTT. Together with reference TRBV5-1 and TRBJ1-6, the CDR3 gives the full variable domain: KAGVTQTPRYLIKTRGQQVTLSCSPISGHRSVSWYQQTPGQGLQFLFEYFSETQRNKGNFPGRFSGRQFSNSRSEMNVSTLELGDSALYLCASSKGGGSPLHFGNGTRLTVT.

The chain employs TRBV6-5 and TRBJ1-3; the D gene is possibly TRBD1 (5 bases). The CDR3 is 16 amino acids. The V gene's germline CDR1 is MNHEY and CDR2 SVGAGI. V lost 2 bases, J lost 0 bases, and 11 bases lay in between. The CDR3 bases are TGTGCCAGCAGTTACAAGGGGCTTCTCTCTGGAAACACCATATATTTT. Its protein is CASSYKGLLSGNTIYF.